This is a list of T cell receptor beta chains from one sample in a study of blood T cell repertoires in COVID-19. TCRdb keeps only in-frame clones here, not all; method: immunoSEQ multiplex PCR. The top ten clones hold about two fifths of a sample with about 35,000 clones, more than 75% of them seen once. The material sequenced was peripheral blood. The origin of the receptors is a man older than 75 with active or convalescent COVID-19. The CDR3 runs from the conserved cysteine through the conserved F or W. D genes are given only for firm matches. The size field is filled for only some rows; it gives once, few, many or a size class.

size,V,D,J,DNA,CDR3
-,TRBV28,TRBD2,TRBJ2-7,TGTGCCAGCAGTTTATCAGTTCTTGGCGGGAGGTACGAGCAGTACTTC,CASSLSVLGGRYEQYF
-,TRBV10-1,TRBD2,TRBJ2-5,TGCGCCAGCAGTTCGGGACTACAAGAGACCCAGTACTTC,CASSSGLQETQYF
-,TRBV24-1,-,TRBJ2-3,TGTGCCACCGCGACTAGCACAGATACGCAGTATTTT,CATATSTDTQYF
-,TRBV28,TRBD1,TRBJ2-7,TGTGCCAGCAGCCAGACAGGGGGCGATTACGAGCAGTACTTC,CASSQTGGDYEQYF
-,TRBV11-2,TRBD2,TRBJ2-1,TGTGCCAGCAGCTTAGAACTAGCGGGAGTTGGCGAGCAGTTCTTC,CASSLELAGVGEQFF
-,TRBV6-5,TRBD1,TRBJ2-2,TGTGCCATCGGACAGGGACGGGGCACCGGGGAGCTGTTTTTT,CAIGQGRGTGELFF
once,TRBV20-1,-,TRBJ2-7,TGCAGTGCTACGACGGGTTACGAGCAGTACTTC,CSATTGYEQYF
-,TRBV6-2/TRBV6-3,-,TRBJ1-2,TGTGCCAGCAGTTACCGGGCGGGTAGCTACACCTTC,CASSYRAGSYTF
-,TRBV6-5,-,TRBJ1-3,TGTGCCAGCAGTTATTCGGCAGGGACTGGAAACACCATATATTTT,CASSYSAGTGNTIYF
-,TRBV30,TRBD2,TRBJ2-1,TGTGCCTGGGACGGGACTAGCGGGAGGGTCAATGAGCAGTTCTTC,CAWDGTSGRVNEQFF
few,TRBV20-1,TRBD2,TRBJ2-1,TGCAGTGCTAGTGAAATAGCGGGGACGGCGGGGGATGAGCAGTTCTTC,CSASEIAGTAGDEQFF
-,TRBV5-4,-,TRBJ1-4,TGTGCCAGCAGCTTGTCGGGGGAAAAACTGTTTTTT,CASSLSGEKLFF
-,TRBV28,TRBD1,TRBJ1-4,TGTGCCAGCAGTGAACAGGGGGCAGGAACTAATGAAAAACTGTTTTTT,CASSEQGAGTNEKLFF
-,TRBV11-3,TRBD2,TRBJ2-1,TGTGCCAGCAGCTTAGCCGGGAGGGGATACAATGAGCAGTTCTTC,CASSLAGRGYNEQFF
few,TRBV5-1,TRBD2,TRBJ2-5,TGCGCCAGCAGCTTGGCTTGGCGGACTAGCGGGATTGAGACCCAGTACTTC,CASSLAWRTSGIETQYF
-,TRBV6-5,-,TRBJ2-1,TGTGCCAGCAGACCCACAGGGTACAATGAGCAGTTCTTC,CASRPTGYNEQFF
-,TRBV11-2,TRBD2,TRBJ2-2,TGTGCCAGCAGCTTAAAAACTAGCGGGACTGGGTACACCGGGGAGCTGTTTTTT,CASSLKTSGTGYTGELFF
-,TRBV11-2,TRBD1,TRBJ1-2,TGTGCCAGCAGCCCTGGGGTGGGGACAGGTGGCTACACCTTC,CASSPGVGTGGYTF
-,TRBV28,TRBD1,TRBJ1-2,TGTGCCAGCAGTCCCGGGACAGGGGGAAGTGGCTACACCTTC,CASSPGTGGSGYTF